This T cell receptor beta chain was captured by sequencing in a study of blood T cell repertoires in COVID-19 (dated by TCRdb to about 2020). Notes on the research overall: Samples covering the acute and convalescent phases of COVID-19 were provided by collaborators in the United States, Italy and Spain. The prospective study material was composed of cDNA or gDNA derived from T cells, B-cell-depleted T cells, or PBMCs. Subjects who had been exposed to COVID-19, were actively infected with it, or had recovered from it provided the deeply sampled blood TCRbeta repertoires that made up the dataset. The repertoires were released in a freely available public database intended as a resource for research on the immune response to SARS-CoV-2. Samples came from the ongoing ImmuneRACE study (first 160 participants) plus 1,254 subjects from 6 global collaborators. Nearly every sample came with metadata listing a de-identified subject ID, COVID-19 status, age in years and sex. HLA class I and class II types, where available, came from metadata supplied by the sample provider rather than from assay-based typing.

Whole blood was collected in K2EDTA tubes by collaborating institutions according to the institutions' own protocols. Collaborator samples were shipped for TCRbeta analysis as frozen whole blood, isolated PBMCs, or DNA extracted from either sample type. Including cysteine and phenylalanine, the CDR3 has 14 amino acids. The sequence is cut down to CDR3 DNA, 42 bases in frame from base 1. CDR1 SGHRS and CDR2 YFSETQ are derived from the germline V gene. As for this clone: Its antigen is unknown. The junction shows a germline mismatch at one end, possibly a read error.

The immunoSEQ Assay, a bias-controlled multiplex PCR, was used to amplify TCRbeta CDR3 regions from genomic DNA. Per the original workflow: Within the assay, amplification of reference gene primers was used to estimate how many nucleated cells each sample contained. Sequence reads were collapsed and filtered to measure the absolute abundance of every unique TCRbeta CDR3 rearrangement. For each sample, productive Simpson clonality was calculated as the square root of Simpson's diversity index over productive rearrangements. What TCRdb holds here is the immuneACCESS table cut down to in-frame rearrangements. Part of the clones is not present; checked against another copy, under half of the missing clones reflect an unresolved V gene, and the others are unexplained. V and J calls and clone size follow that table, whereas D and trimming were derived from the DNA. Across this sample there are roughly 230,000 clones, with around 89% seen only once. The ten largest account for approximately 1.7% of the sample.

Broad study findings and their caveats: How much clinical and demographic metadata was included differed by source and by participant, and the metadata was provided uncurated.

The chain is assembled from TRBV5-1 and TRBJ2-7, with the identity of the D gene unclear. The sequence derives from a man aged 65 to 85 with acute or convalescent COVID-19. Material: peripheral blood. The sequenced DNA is TGCGCCACCAGCGAGGCAGCCGCCTCCTACGAGCAGTACTTC. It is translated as CATSEAAASYEQYF.